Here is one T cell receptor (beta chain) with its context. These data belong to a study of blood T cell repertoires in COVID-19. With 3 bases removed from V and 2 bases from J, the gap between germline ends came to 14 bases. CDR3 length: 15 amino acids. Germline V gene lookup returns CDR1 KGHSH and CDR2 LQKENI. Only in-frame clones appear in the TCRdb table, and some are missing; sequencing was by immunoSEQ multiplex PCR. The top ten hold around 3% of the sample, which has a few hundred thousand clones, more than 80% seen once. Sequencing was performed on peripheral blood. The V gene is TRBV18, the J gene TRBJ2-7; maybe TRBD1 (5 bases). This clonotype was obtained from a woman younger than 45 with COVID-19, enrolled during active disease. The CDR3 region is CASSPRAGQPYEQYV. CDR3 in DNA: TGTGCCAGCTCACCTAGGGCAGGGCAGCCCTACGAGCAGTACGTC.